This T cell receptor beta chain was identified in a study of blood T cell repertoires in COVID-19. Study-level information: COVID-19 samples from acute and convalescent phases originated in the United States, Italy and Spain.

Per germline, CDR1 SGDLS and CDR2 YYNGEE. The CDR3 runs to 16 residues. Losses at the gene ends were 0 bases for V and 4 bases for J; bases not matched to a gene: 6. Some clones are missing from TCRdb's copy, which holds only in-frame ones; the method was immunoSEQ multiplex PCR. The profile covers about 210,000 clones, with around 88% appearing a single time and 2.5% to 3.5% taken by the ten largest. This chain connects TRBV9 to TRBJ2-5; 10 bases are shared with TRBD2. The clonotype was recovered from a man aged 45-65 years with active or convalescent COVID-19. Material: peripheral blood. The CDR3 DNA sequence: TGTGCCAGCAGCGTAGGAGGAGCGGGGGGGCGAGAGACCCAGTACTTC. Its translation: CASSVGGAGGRETQYF.